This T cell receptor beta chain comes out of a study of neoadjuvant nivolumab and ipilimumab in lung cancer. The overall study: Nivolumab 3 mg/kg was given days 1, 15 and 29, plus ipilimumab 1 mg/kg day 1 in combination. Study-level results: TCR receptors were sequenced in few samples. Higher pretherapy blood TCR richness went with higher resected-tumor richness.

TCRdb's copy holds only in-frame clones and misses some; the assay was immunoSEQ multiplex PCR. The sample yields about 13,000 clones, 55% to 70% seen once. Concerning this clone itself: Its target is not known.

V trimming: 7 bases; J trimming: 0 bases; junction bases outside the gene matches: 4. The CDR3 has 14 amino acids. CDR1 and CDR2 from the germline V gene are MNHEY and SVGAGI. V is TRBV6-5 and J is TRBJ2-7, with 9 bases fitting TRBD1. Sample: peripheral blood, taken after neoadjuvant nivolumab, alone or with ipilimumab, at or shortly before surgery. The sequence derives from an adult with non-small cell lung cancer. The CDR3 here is CASTGTGTSYEQYF. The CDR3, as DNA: TGTGCCAGCACCGGGACAGGGACCTCCTACGAGCAGTACTTC.